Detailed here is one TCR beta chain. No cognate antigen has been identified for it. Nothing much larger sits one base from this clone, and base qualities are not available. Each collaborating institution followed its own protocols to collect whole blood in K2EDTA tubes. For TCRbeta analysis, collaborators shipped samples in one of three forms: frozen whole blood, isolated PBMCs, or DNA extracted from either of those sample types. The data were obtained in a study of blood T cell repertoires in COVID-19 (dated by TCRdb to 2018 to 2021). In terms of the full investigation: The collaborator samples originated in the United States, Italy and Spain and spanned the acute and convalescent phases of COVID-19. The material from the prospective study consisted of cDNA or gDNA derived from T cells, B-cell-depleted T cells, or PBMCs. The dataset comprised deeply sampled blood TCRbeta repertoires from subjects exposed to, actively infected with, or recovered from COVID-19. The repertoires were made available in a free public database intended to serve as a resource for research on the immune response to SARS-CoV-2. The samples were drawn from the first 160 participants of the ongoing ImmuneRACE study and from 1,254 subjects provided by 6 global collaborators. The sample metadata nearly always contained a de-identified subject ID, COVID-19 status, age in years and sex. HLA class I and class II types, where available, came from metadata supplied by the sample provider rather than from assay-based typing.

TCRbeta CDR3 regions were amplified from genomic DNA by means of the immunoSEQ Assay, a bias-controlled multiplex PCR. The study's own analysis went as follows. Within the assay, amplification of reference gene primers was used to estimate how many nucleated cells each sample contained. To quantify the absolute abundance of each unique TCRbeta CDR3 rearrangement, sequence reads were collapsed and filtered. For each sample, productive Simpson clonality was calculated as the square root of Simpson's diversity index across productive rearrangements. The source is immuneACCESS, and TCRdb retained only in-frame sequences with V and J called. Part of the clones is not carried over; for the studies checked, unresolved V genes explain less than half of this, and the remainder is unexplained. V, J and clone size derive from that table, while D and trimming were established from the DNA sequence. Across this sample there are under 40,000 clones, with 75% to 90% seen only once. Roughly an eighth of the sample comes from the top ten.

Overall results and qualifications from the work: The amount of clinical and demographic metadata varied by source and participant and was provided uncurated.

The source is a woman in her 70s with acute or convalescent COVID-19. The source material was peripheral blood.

The DNA is TGTGCCAGCAGCTACCCCGTGGGGAGCCAAGAGACCCAGTACTTC. Translated, this gives CASSYPVGSQETQYF. The chain is encoded by TRBV6-5 joined to TRBJ2-5; perhaps TRBD2 is the D gene, with 5 bases matching. Counted from cysteine to phenylalanine, this CDR3 has 15 amino acids. The DNA shown is the 45-base CDR3, in frame from base 1. The germline V gene gives CDR1 as MNHEY and CDR2 as SVGAGI. V was cut back by 6 bases and J by 1 base, leaving a gap of 15 bases between them.